A single sample is the source of the 11 T cell receptor beta chains below, sequenced in a study of blood T cell repertoires in COVID-19. Only in-frame clones appear in the TCRdb table, and some are missing; sequencing was by immunoSEQ multiplex PCR. This table holds under 200,000 clones, under 90% found once. Sequencing input: PBMCs or T cells enriched from blood (not recorded which). All receptors come from a man aged 60 to 69 who had recovered from COVID-19.

The chain uses TRBV27 and TRBJ1-1, with 8 bases that match TRBD1. After removal of 9 bases from V and 4 bases from J, the junction contained 10 bases not matched to a gene. Germline V CDR1 and CDR2: MNHEY, SMNVEV (reference sequence). This CDR3 region has 14 residues. In nucleotides, the CDR3 is TGTGCCAGGACCTGGACAGGGTGGAGCACTGAAGCTTTCTTT. The encoded protein is CARTWTGWSTEAFF.

The rearrangement links TRBV7-2 to TRBJ2-7; TRBD2 matches at 13 bases. Losses at the gene ends were 6 bases for V and 6 bases for J; bases not matched to a gene: 8. Germline lookup yields CDR1 SGHTA and CDR2 FQGNSA. The CDR3 is 15 amino acids. Written as DNA, the CDR3 is TGTGCCAGCAGGTGGACTAGCGGGAGACAGAGCGAGCAGTACTTC. Translation: CASRWTSGRQSEQYF.

The chain uses TRBV5-1 and TRBJ1-2; possible D gene TRBD1, 6 bases. Germline lookup yields CDR1 SGHRS and CDR2 YFSETQ. There are 14 residues in the CDR3. Trimming took off 1 base at V and 4 bases at J, with 11 bases between the two ends. In nucleotides, the CDR3 is TGCGCCAGCAGCTTGATACAGGGTATCTATGGCTACACCTTC. Protein sequence: CASSLIQGIYGYTF.

The chain recombines TRBV2 with TRBJ1-6, with TRBD1 matching 7 bases. The trim removed 9 bases at V and 4 bases at J, leaving 0 bases unmatched. The germline V gene encodes CDR1 SNHLY and CDR2 FYNNEI. The CDR3 length is 12 residues. The chain's CDR3 is CARQGYNSPLHF. DNA for the CDR3: TGTGCCAGACAGGGGTATAATTCACCCCTCCACTTT.

This clone was counted once. The V gene is TRBV29-1, the J gene TRBJ2-2; maybe TRBD2 (6 bases). Germline-derived CDR1 and CDR2 are SQVTM and ANQGSEA. The CDR3 runs to 12 residues. The V end lost 4 bases, the J end lost 10 bases, and 13 bases lay between the germline ends. The CDR3 nucleotides read TGCAGCGTTGTCCTTGGGGGGTCGGAGCTGTTTTTT. It yields the protein CSVVLGGSELFF.

This clone appeared once. This chain uses TRBV28 with TRBJ1-1, with TRBD1 matching over 7 bases. J lost 4 bases, V lost 7 bases, and 9 bases had no gene match. The germline CDR1 and CDR2 sequences are MDHEN and SYDVKM. This CDR3 region has 14 residues. Here the CDR3 reads CASIHSRGFTEAFF. The CDR3 DNA follows: TGTGCCAGCATCCATTCCAGGGGGTTCACTGAAGCTTTCTTT.

The chain is built from TRBV5-1 and TRBJ2-1; possibly TRBD1 for D (6 bases). The germline V gene encodes CDR1 SGHRS and CDR2 YFSETQ. CDR3 size: 17 residues. The ends were cut back, 7 bases at V and 5 bases at J, with 25 bases in the middle. The CDR3 DNA sequence: TGCGCCAGCCATCTCAGTGGGGTGAAGGGGACAAACAATGAGCAGTTCTTC. Amino acid sequence: CASHLSGVKGTNNEQFF.

This rearrangement joins TRBV7-9 to TRBJ2-1, with 15 nucleotides matching TRBD2. The germline CDR1 and CDR2 sequences are SEHNR and FQNEAQ (reference sequence). The CDR3 spans 18 residues. V lost 1 base to trimming and J lost 0 bases; unmatched junction nucleotides: 1. For the CDR3, the DNA is TGTGCCAGCAGCTTAGAGGGACTAGCGGGAGGCTCCTACAATGAGCAGTTCTTC. Translating gives CASSLEGLAGGSYNEQFF.

The rearrangement joins TRBV9 to TRBJ2-1, with unresolved D. CDR1 is SGDLS, CDR2 YYNGEE, per germline. The CDR3 contains 13 residues. V was clipped by 0 bases and J by 8 bases, with 9 bases between them. The CDR3 DNA reads as TGTGCCAGCAGCGTAGGGCAGGTTCATGAGCAGTTCTTC. Residues: CASSVGQVHEQFF.

CDR3 DNA: TGCAGCGTTGAAGCCGGGACAGGGAACACCGGGGAGCTGTTTTTT. This translates into CSVEAGTGNTGELFF. This rearrangement joins TRBV29-1 to TRBJ2-2, with TRBD1 matching 8 bases. V shed 1 base, J shed 1 base, and the junction held 2 bases outside the gene matches. The length of the CDR3 is 15 residues. Per the germline V gene, CDR1 is SQVTM and CDR2 is ANQGSEA.

The chain uses TRBV7-6 and TRBJ2-1; TRBD2 is a possible D gene (7 bases). V was cut by 5 bases and J by 10 bases, with 27 bases left in between. This CDR3 has 17 residues. CDR1 and CDR2 (germline): SGHVS, FNYEAQ. CDR3 in amino acids: CASSKGGAAKSLGEQFF. The CDR3 region has the DNA TGTGCCAGCAGCAAAGGGGGGGCGGCAAAGAGTCTCGGGGAGCAGTTCTTC.